This T cell receptor beta chain derives from a study of T cell responses to AZD1222 COVID-19 vaccine. Trimming left V 0 bases short and J 5 bases short, with 7 bases between. This CDR3 comprises 13 residues. Profiled with immunoSEQ multiplex PCR; TCRdb holds only in-frame clones, not every one. This table holds 100,000 or so clones, 85% to 90% found once. Here the sequenced sample was peripheral blood, taken on day 0 of AZD1222 vaccination. The chain carries TRBV12-3 or TRBV12-4 and TRBJ1-2, with unresolved D. This clonotype was obtained from an adult in good health. CDR3 nucleotides: TGTGCCAGCAGTTTAGCCGTGTTTTATGGCTACACCTTC. Amino acids: CASSLAVFYGYTF.